The rows below give T cell receptor beta chains drawn from one sample of a study of blood T cell repertoires in COVID-19. Repertoires were generated with immunoSEQ multiplex PCR, while TCRdb's copy carries only in-frame clones and drops some. The sample lists some 200,000 clones, 75% to 85% occurring once. Sample: PBMCs or T cells enriched from blood (not recorded which). These receptors all stem from a man aged 35 to 55 who had recovered from COVID-19. The CDR3 runs from the conserved cysteine through the conserved F or W. The D gene is left open where the match is weak. Not all rows give a size; the values are once, few, many and, for expanded clones, a class.

TRBV9	TRBJ2-1	-	TRBD2	TGTGCCAGCAGCGTAGTAGCGGGAGGTTTTTACAATGAGCAGTTCTTC	CASSVVAGGFYNEQFF
TRBV4-2	TRBJ1-3	-	-	TGTGCCAGCAGCCGCCACCTTGAGAGCTCTGGAAACACCATATATTTT	CASSRHLESSGNTIYF
TRBV7-2	TRBJ2-7	few	TRBD2	TGTGCCAGCAGCTCGGGGACTAGCGGGTACGAGCAGTACTTC	CASSSGTSGYEQYF
TRBV30	TRBJ2-1	-	-	TGTGCCTGGAGTTTGGGGACTTACAATGAGCAGTTCTTC	CAWSLGTYNEQFF
TRBV7-2	TRBJ2-5	-	TRBD2	TGTGCCAGCAGCTTAATTGGCGGGTGGGGGGGGACCCAGTACTTC	CASSLIGGWGGTQYF
TRBV7-2	TRBJ2-2	-	-	TGTGCCAGCAGCCCGCAACAATACACCGGGGAGCTGTTTTTT	CASSPQQYTGELFF
TRBV6-5	TRBJ1-1	-	-	TGTGCCAGCAGTTACTCGGGGGGGTTGATGGCTTTCTTT	CASSYSGGLMAFF
TRBV7-9	TRBJ2-7	-	TRBD1	TGTGCCAGCAGTCGACAGGGTCCCCCTCTTTCCGAGCAGTACTTC	CASSRQGPPLSEQYF
TRBV11-2	TRBJ2-3	-	TRBD1	TGTGCCAGCAGCCCCCAGACAGGGCCAAGCACAGATACGCAGTATTTT	CASSPQTGPSTDTQYF
TRBV4-3	TRBJ2-3	-	-	TGCGCCAGCAGCCAAGACAGGCCCGTAGGCACGCAGTATTTT	CASSQDRPVGTQYF
TRBV7-2	TRBJ1-1	-	-	TGTGCCAGCAGCTTATGGTCGGACACTGAAGCTTTCTTT	CASSLWSDTEAFF
TRBV5-1	TRBJ2-3	once	TRBD2	TGCGCCAGCAAGGGACTAGCGGGAGGAGAGGATACGCAGTATTTT	CASKGLAGGEDTQYF
TRBV18	TRBJ2-5	-	-	TGTGCCAGCTCACCAATATCCGTTGCGCTAGCGCAGGTTGAGACCCAGTACTTC	CASSPISVALAQVETQYF
TRBV5-1	TRBJ2-5	-	-	TGCGCCAGCAGCTCGGGTCCTGGGGAGGAGACCCAGTACTTC	CASSSGPGEETQYF
TRBV10-2	TRBJ2-5	few	TRBD1	TGCGCCAGCAGAGCGACAGGGGGTAACGGGACCCAGTACTTC	CASRATGGNGTQYF
TRBV20-1	TRBJ1-2	-	TRBD1	TGCAGTGCTAGTGAAGACAGGGGGAACTATGGCTACACCTTC	CSASEDRGNYGYTF
TRBV6-5	TRBJ1-6	-	-	TGTGCCAGCAGTCCGGAGGGGTATCGTAATTCACCCCTCCACTTT	CASSPEGYRNSPLHF
TRBV5-4	TRBJ1-1	-	-	TGTGCCAGCAGCTGGGGGGGTATCACTGAAGCTTTCTTT	CASSWGGITEAFF
TRBV7-3	TRBJ2-5	-	TRBD2	TGTGCCAGCAGCCGACTAGCGGGAGGGCCCCAAGAGACCCAGTACTTC	CASSRLAGGPQETQYF
TRBV3-1/TRBV3-2	TRBJ1-5	-	-	TGTGCCAGCAGCCAAGATACCACAGGCCATTCGGGTCAGCCCCAGCATTTT	CASSQDTTGHSGQPQHF
TRBV5-4	TRBJ2-3	-	-	TGTGCCAGCAGCTTGTATAGTAGCACAGATACGCAGTATTTT	CASSLYSSTDTQYF
TRBV15	TRBJ1-1	-	-	TGTGCCACCAGCAGACAGGGAATACTCCCTGAAGCTTTCTTT	CATSRQGILPEAFF
TRBV3-1/TRBV3-2	TRBJ2-1	-	TRBD2	TGTGCCAGCAGCCAAGGACCAGCGGGAGGCGGTGAGCAGTTCTTC	CASSQGPAGGGEQFF
TRBV6-5	TRBJ2-7	few	-	TGTGCCAGCAGTTACTCGGGCAGGGTCGACGAGCAGTACTTC	CASSYSGRVDEQYF